The 27 T cell receptor beta chains below all came from one sample that was sequenced in a study of T cell changes during pregnancy in multiple sclerosis. Sequenced by immunoSEQ multiplex PCR; TCRdb stores in-frame clones only, minus some. The repertoire holds 100,000 or so clones, with 90% to 95% as singletons. Sample: peripheral blood, taken after pregnancy. Receptors originate from a female donor in good health, enrolled as a control in a pregnancy study.

This chain uses TRBV11-2 with TRBJ1-4; 9 bases agree with TRBD1. Trimming cost V 3 bases and J 6 bases; bases outside gene matches: 2. The CDR3 is 14 amino acids. Germline V gene lookup returns CDR1 SGHAT and CDR2 FQNNGV. The CDR3 loop is CASSFGTGHEKLFF. The CDR3, as DNA: TGTGCCAGCAGCTTCGGGACAGGGCATGAAAAACTGTTTTTT.

The chain joins TRBV18 to TRBJ2-1; 8 nucleotides agree with TRBD2. Trimming removed 2 bases from V and 3 bases from J; junction bases left unmatched: 3. The CDR3 extends over 15 amino acids. Germline values: CDR1 KGHSH, CDR2 LQKENI. Written as DNA, the CDR3 is TGTGCCAGCTCACCATCCAGCGGGAGCTACAATGAGCAGTTCTTC. This codes for CASSPSSGSYNEQFF.

V is TRBV4-1 and J is TRBJ2-7; TRBD2 agrees at 9 bases. The V gene's germline CDR1 is MGHRA and CDR2 YSYEKL. The CDR3 has 15 amino acids. V was pared by 1 base and J by 5 bases, with 6 bases of the junction left unmatched. The CDR3 nucleotides are TGCGCCAGCAGCCAAGGGGGGACTAGCATCCACGAGCAGTACTTC. Translation gives CASSQGGTSIHEQYF.

The chain carries TRBV5-6 and TRBJ2-1; maybe TRBD2 (5 bases). This CDR3 contains 16 residues. Per germline, CDR1 SGHDT and CDR2 YYEEEE. Trimming pared 0 bases from V and 0 bases from J, leaving 10 bases between. The CDR3 nucleotides are TGTGCCAGCAGCTTGGCCGGGGAGATCTCCTACAATGAGCAGTTCTTC. Amino acids: CASSLAGEISYNEQFF.

With regard to this clone: The sample contains more than one DNA sequence encoding this CDR3. This rearrangement joins TRBV27 to TRBJ2-7, with TRBD2 matching 7 bases. Losses at the gene ends were 2 bases for V and 1 base for J; bases not matched to a gene: 5. There are 15 residues in the CDR3. Germline V gives CDR1 MNHEY, CDR2 SMNVEV (reference sequence). CDR3 residues: CASSLRAGESYEQYF. The CDR3, as DNA: TGTGCCAGCAGTTTAAGGGCGGGAGAGTCCTACGAGCAGTACTTC.

The chain links TRBV4-1 to TRBJ2-6; D gene ambiguous. Germline lookup yields CDR1 MGHRA and CDR2 YSYEKL. The ends were cut back, 3 bases at V and 1 base at J, with 4 bases in the middle. The CDR3 totals 14 residues. This CDR3 is CASSQESGANVLTF. CDR3 DNA sequence: TGCGCCAGCAGCCAGGAGTCTGGGGCCAACGTCCTGACTTTC.

This sequence joins TRBV28 and TRBJ1-2, with 7 bases that match TRBD1. V gave up 6 bases and J gave up 0 bases; unmatched junction bases: 10. CDR1 and CDR2 from the germline V gene are MDHEN and SYDVKM. This CDR3 is 16 amino acids long. As DNA, the CDR3 is TGTGCCAGCAGCTTAATCGGGACAGAAACTAACTATGGCTACACCTTC. As protein: CASSLIGTETNYGYTF.

The CDR3 reads CASSTTGKNIQYF. CDR3 sequence (DNA): TGCGCCAGCAGCACGACAGGGAAAAACATTCAGTACTTC. The rearrangement uses TRBV5-1 and TRBJ2-4, with 7 bases matching TRBD1. Looked up from germline, CDR1 is SGHRS and CDR2 is YFSETQ. The CDR3 totals 13 residues. J lost 4 bases, V lost 4 bases, and 2 bases had no gene match.

Here the CDR3 DNA reads TGTGCCAGCAGCCCGGGACAGGGTCGCCACAATGAGCAGTTCTTC. This sequence encodes CASSPGQGRHNEQFF. The rearrangement uses TRBV11-2 and TRBJ2-1; 9 nucleotides align to TRBD1. Germline V gene sequence: CDR1 SGHAT, CDR2 FQNNGV. V shed 5 bases and J 5 bases; nucleotides not matched to a gene: 7. CDR3 length: 15 residues.

The chain has TRBV6-5 and TRBJ2-4; TRBD1 is a possible D gene (6 bases). V lost 6 bases and J lost 3, with 12 bases in between. In germline, CDR1 is MNHEY, CDR2 SVGAGI. The CDR3 loop spans 14 amino acids. CDR3 region: CASSTGSDKNIQYF. As DNA, the CDR3 is TGTGCCAGCAGCACAGGGTCGGACAAAAACATTCAGTACTTC.

J is TRBJ1-2 and V is TRBV4-2; 7 bases map to TRBD1. Germline V gene sequence: CDR1 LGHNA, CDR2 YNFKEQ. With 3 bases clipped from V and 3 bases from J, the junction kept 7 bases outside the gene matches. This CDR3 contains 15 residues. CDR3 in amino acids: CASSQEGQAYYGYTF. The CDR3, as DNA: TGTGCCAGCAGCCAGGAAGGACAGGCCTACTATGGCTACACCTTC.

The chain employs TRBV19 and TRBJ1-1, with D unresolved. In germline, CDR1 is LNHDA, CDR2 SQIVND (reference sequence). CDR3 length: 15 amino acids. V lost 1 base and J lost 4, with 13 bases in between. CDR3 amino acids: CASSIGLFRGTEAFF. The CDR3 region has the DNA TGTGCCAGTAGTATAGGGTTGTTTCGGGGCACTGAAGCTTTCTTT. Full variable domain (outside the CDR3, taken from reference TRBV19 and TRBJ1-1): DGGITQSPKYLFRKEGQNVTLSCEQNLNHDAMYWYRQDPGQGLRLIYYSQIVNDFQKGDIAEGYSVSREKKESFPLTVTSAQKNPTAFYLCASSIGLFRGTEAFFGQGTRLTVV.

The chain has TRBV27 and TRBJ1-1; 9 bases are shared with TRBD1. V trimming: 6 bases; J trimming: 4 bases; junction bases outside the gene matches: 6. This CDR3 has 14 amino acids. CDR1 and CDR2 (germline): MNHEY, SMNVEV (reference sequence). CDR3 nucleotides: TGTGCCAGCAGAGGGACAGGGTCGGGCACTGAAGCTTTCTTT. Protein: CASRGTGSGTEAFF.

This chain joins TRBV28 and TRBJ2-7; a possible D gene is TRBD1 (6 bases). Trimming took off 10 bases at V and 1 base at J, with 11 bases between the two ends. Germline V gene sequence: CDR1 MDHEN, CDR2 SYDVKM. The CDR3 sequence is 12 residues long. In nucleotides, the CDR3 is TGTGCCACTACACAGGGTTCCTACGAGCAGTACTTC. It is translated as CATTQGSYEQYF.

V usage is TRBV11-2 and J usage is TRBJ2-7; a weak D match, TRBD2 (5 bases). V lost 5 bases and J lost 6, with 14 bases in between. This CDR3 has 13 residues. Germline-derived CDR1 and CDR2 are SGHAT and FQNNGV. CDR3 sequence: CASSPAGVGEQYF. The CDR3 DNA follows: TGTGCCAGCAGCCCGGCCGGGGTTGGCGAGCAGTACTTC.

J is TRBJ1-2 and V is TRBV27, with D unclear. Trimming left V 3 bases short and J 3 bases short, with 11 bases between. The germline CDR1 and CDR2 sequences are MNHEY and SMNVEV (reference sequence). This CDR3 contains 14 residues. The CDR3 DNA reads as TGTGCCAGCAGTTTGCGATCCAACGACTATGGCTACACCTTC. As protein: CASSLRSNDYGYTF.

This sequence joins TRBV27 and TRBJ1-5; D not certain. The germline gives CDR1 MNHEY, CDR2 SMNVEV (reference sequence). CDR3 length: 12 residues. V gave up 6 bases and J gave up 4 bases, with 7 bases separating them. CDR3 loop: CASRALNQPQHF. The CDR3 DNA sequence: TGTGCCAGCAGAGCCCTTAATCAGCCCCAGCATTTT.

The CDR3 sequence: CASSRQRSNQPQHF. The CDR3 nucleotides are TGTGCCAGCAGCCGACAGCGTAGCAATCAGCCCCAGCATTTT. J is TRBJ1-5 and V is TRBV2, with D perhaps matching TRBD1 (5 bases). The V gene lost 6 bases and the J gene lost 0 bases, with 9 bases spanning the gap. The germline V gene has CDR1 SNHLY and CDR2 FYNNEI. There are 14 residues in the CDR3.

This clone was observed once. V usage is TRBV28 and J usage is TRBJ2-7; D is possibly TRBD2 (6 bases). From germline, CDR1 is MDHEN and CDR2 SYDVKM. Between the trimmed V and J ends, which lost 3 bases and 4 bases, there was a span of 25 bases. The CDR3 totals 18 residues. The CDR3 is CASSLEGRMRTKGYEQYF. CDR3 nucleotide sequence: TGTGCCAGCAGTTTGGAGGGACGGATGCGAACCAAAGGGTACGAGCAGTACTTC.

CDR3 DNA: TGTGCCAGCAGTTTCCCCGGGAACTCCTACAATGAGCAGTTCTTC. The encoded protein is CASSFPGNSYNEQFF. The V gene is TRBV28, the J gene TRBJ2-1; maybe TRBD2 (5 bases). Trimming pared 3 bases from V and 0 bases from J, leaving 9 bases between. The CDR3 sequence is 15 residues long. CDR1 is MDHEN and CDR2 is SYDVKM in the germline V gene. Complete variable domain (other parts from reference TRBV28 and TRBJ2-1): DVKVTQSSRYLVKRTGEKVFLECVQDMDHENMFWYRQDPGLGLRLIYFSYDVKMKEKGDIPEGYSVSREKKERFSLILESASTNQTSMYLCASSFPGNSYNEQFFGPGTRLTVL.

The genes are TRBV6-6 and TRBJ2-1; tentative D call: TRBD1 (6 bases). V gave up 4 bases and J gave up 7 bases, with 17 bases separating them. There are 15 residues in the CDR3. Germline CDR1 is MNHNY and CDR2 is SVGAGI (reference sequence). In DNA form, the CDR3 reads TGTGCCAGCAGTTTCCTTTTGACAGGTTCAAATGAGCAGTTCTTC. Translation: CASSFLLTGSNEQFF.

A few counts support this clone. The V gene is TRBV9, the J gene TRBJ1-2, with 9 bases identical to TRBD1. This CDR3 comprises 16 residues. Looked up from germline, CDR1 is SGDLS and CDR2 is YYNGEE. V lost 0 bases, J lost 7 bases, and 10 bases stayed unmatched. The chain's CDR3 is CASSVEGTGTWGGYTF. Here the CDR3 DNA reads TGTGCCAGCAGCGTAGAGGGGACAGGGACGTGGGGTGGCTACACCTTC. Complete variable domain (other parts from reference TRBV9 and TRBJ1-2): DSGVTQTPKHLITATGQRVTLRCSPRSGDLSVYWYQQSLDQGLQFLIQYYNGEERAKGNILERFSAQQFPDLHSELNLSSLELGDSALYFCASSVEGTGTWGGYTFGSGTRLTVV.

CDR3 coding DNA: TGCAGCGTTGAACTAGCGGGAGGTTACAATGAGCAGTTCTTC. The encoded protein is CSVELAGGYNEQFF. The rearrangement joins TRBV29-1 to TRBJ2-1, with TRBD2 matching 11 bases. The CDR3 extends over 14 amino acids. V lost 2 bases to trimming and J lost 4 bases; unmatched junction nucleotides: 1. Per the germline V gene, CDR1 is SQVTM and CDR2 is ANQGSEA.

The chain has TRBV4-1 and TRBJ1-2; the D is unclear. The germline V gene has CDR1 MGHRA and CDR2 YSYEKL. The CDR3 has 15 residues. The V gene lost 1 base and the J gene lost 5 bases, with 14 bases spanning the gap. The CDR3 DNA follows: TGCGCCAGCAGCCAAGTAGTGTCCGACTCTTATGGCTACACCTTC. Its translation: CASSQVVSDSYGYTF.

The V call is TRBV5-8, the J call TRBJ2-1; the D is unclear. CDR1 SGHTS and CDR2 YDEGEE come from the germline V gene. V was shortened by 0 bases and J by 5 bases, with 3 bases between the two germline ends. The CDR3 sequence is 12 residues long. CDR3: CASSLGDNEQFF. CDR3 in DNA: TGTGCCAGCAGCTTGGGAGACAATGAGCAGTTCTTC.

The rearrangement joins TRBV29-1 to TRBJ2-1, with 8 bases identical to TRBD1. The junction had 14 bases not matched to a gene; V was cut back by 8 bases and J by 5 bases. CDR1 is SQVTM and CDR2 is ANQGSEA in the germline V gene. This CDR3 contains 15 residues. In DNA form, the CDR3 reads TGCAGCACCCCCTCGTGGACAGGGAACCACAATGAGCAGTTCTTC. Its protein is CSTPSWTGNHNEQFF.

The rearrangement uses TRBV5-4 and TRBJ2-5, with TRBD2 as a possible D gene (5 bases). This CDR3 spans 15 amino acids. V was cut by 0 bases and J by 2 bases, with 11 bases left in between. Germline values: CDR1 SGHNT, CDR2 YYREEE (reference sequence). CDR3 nucleotide sequence: TGTGCCAGCAGCTTGGCCGGAGGCAGGCAAGAGACCCAGTACTTC. It encodes CASSLAGGRQETQYF.